This T cell receptor beta chain was obtained from a study of tumor-infiltrating lymphocytes in primary liver carcinoma. Overall study: Resection treated the patients' primary liver carcinoma. Recorded tumor stage was T1-T3 N0M0, with diameters of 4.2 to 10 cm.

The sample holds a few counts of this clonotype. They got blood RNA out of unsorted whole blood and also pulled out germline DNA. A constant-region primer primed TCR beta cDNA synthesis from about 0.55 ug of total RNA. Libraries covering TCR beta were generated through three nested multiplex PCR rounds (using a slightly modified ARM-PCR). Running 9 to 11 cycles apiece, the first two PCR rounds relied on TRBV1-TRBV30 forward primers together with a C-beta reverse primer. Each CDR3 protein gets one entry after TCRdb re-called the multiplex PCR reads with MiXCR. The data hold 300,000 to 400,000 distinct CDR3 sequences, with about 62% observed a single time. Germline V lookup: CDR1 SGHNT, CDR2 YYREEE (reference sequence). V lost 3 bases, J lost 1 base, and 10 bases lay in between. The CDR3 spans 14 residues.

The sequencing input was peripheral blood. The clonotype comes from a middle-aged man with primary liver carcinoma and hepatitis B virus infection. This chain connects TRBV5-4 to TRBJ2-5; weak D call: TRBD2 (6 bases). This CDR3 is CASSSRDFQETQYF. The CDR3 coding sequence is TGTGCCAGCAGCTCCCGGGACTTCCAAGAGACCCAGTACTTC.